The 11 T cell receptor beta chains listed next were all sequenced from one sample in a study of tissue T cells after allogeneic stem cell transplantation (dated by TCRdb to between 2021 and 2023). The label giving this sample's time point can be read as: mouse harvest day 7 after allogeneic transplant. Mouse grafts combined 10^7 T-cell-depleted bone marrow cells with 10^6 splenic CD5+ T cells, given via tail vein injection. Library generation was performed with the immunoSEQ multiplex PCR assay. Drawn from immuneACCESS, this table holds only the in-frame rearrangements with V and J called that TCRdb kept. Clones are partly lost; checked studies trace under half to an unresolved V gene and leave the rest unexplained. The sample table lists 5,500 to 9,000 clones, approximately 46% of them with a count of one. Together, the top ten hold around 3.9% of the sample. Sequences were obtained from gut tissue. These receptor sequences come from a female BALB/c mouse given C57BL/6 T cells with graft-versus-host disease after an allogeneic hematopoietic cell transplant.

Turning to this clone: Mouse names are used for the genes. Coverage ceases 1 residue before the CDR3 finishes, and the germline J gene fills in the end. The chain links TRBV13-1 to TRBJ2-7; 12 nucleotides line up with TRBD1. Germline trimming cut 0 bases from V and 7 bases from J; bases unmatched to any gene: 5. The length of the CDR3 is 15 residues. Per germline, CDR1 NSHNY and CDR2 SYGAGN. This chain's CDR3 is CASSDAGDRGREQYF. The sequenced part of the CDR3 DNA is TGTGCCAGCAGTGATGCAGGGGACAGGGGGCGCGAACAGTAC.

Only a few counts were recorded for this clone. Gene and germline names: mouse. From the germline J gene comes the end of the CDR3, since the read stops 1 residue before it. The chain combines TRBV4 with TRBJ2-7, with TRBD1 matching 9 bases. Germline CDR1 LGHDT, CDR2 YNNKQL (reference sequence). The CDR3 consists of 14 residues. The trim removed 5 bases at V and 4 bases at J, leaving 6 bases unmatched. The covered CDR3 bases are TGTGCCAGCAGCACCGGGACAGGGCCTTATGAACAGTAC. Translating it yields CASSTGTGPYEQY. The entire CDR3 protein is CASSTGTGPYEQYF.

Remarks on this clone: The gene symbols are mouse symbols. The read gets to within 1 residue of the CDR3 end, and the germline J gene fills in the rest. The chain carries TRBV5 and TRBJ2-7, with 10 bases aligning to TRBD1. Germline V gene lookup returns CDR1 LGHNA and CDR2 YNLKQL (reference sequence). This CDR3 has 14 residues. Losses at the gene ends were 3 bases for V and 2 bases for J; bases not matched to a gene: 1. CDR3 loop: CASSQGTGAYEQYF. CDR3 bases read: TGTGCCAGCAGCCAGGGGACAGGGGCCTATGAACAGTAC.

In regard to this clone: All gene names here are mouse names. The CDR3 goes on 1 residue after the read ends, and that part is filled in from the germline J gene. The V gene is TRBV26, the J gene TRBJ1-3; D uncertain. The CDR3 consists of 11 residues. CDR1 is KGHPV, CDR2 FQNQEV, per germline (reference sequence). The V gene lost 5 bases and the J gene lost 5 bases, with 4 bases spanning the gap. The CDR3 DNA, read in part, is TGTGCCAGCAGTTCGAGAAATACGCTCTAT. Protein sequence: CASSSRNTLY. The entire CDR3 protein is CASSSRNTLYF. Full variable domain (missing parts from reference TRBV26 and TRBJ1-3): NSKVIQTPRYLVKGQGQKAKMRCIPEKGHPVVFWYQQNKNNEFKFLINFQNQEVLQQIDMTEKRFSAECPSNSPCSLEIQSSEAGDSALYLCASSSRNTLYFGEGSRLIVV.

On this clone: Gene names and germline refer to mouse. Coverage ceases 1 residue before the CDR3 finishes, and the germline J gene fills in the end. The chain is built from TRBV12-1 and TRBJ1-4, with D perhaps TRBD1 (6 bases). The CDR3 has 15 amino acids. Germline CDR1 and CDR2: SGHSN and HYEKVE. The germline V and J ends were trimmed by 1 base and 1 base, with 9 bases remaining between them. Here the CDR3 reads CASSLRDNSNERLFF. Incomplete CDR3 DNA: TGTGCCAGCTCTCTTCGGGACAATTCCAACGAAAGATTATTT.

Remarks on this clone: The genes are named according to mouse. The read halts 1 residue ahead of the CDR3 end, with the missing end drawn from the germline J gene. At the DNA level, this CDR3 is encoded by other sequences in the same sample as well. The chain carries TRBV26 and TRBJ2-3; D is unclear. V gave up 2 bases and J gave up 0 bases, with 3 bases separating them. Germline lookup yields CDR1 KGHPV and CDR2 FQNQEV (reference sequence). This CDR3 is 13 amino acids long. CDR3 loop: CASSLNSAETLYF. The sequenced CDR3 bases are TGTGCCAGCAGTCTGAACAGTGCAGAAACGCTGTAT. Full variable domain (rest looked up from reference TRBV26 and TRBJ2-3): NSKVIQTPRYLVKGQGQKAKMRCIPEKGHPVVFWYQQNKNNEFKFLINFQNQEVLQQIDMTEKRFSAECPSNSPCSLEIQSSEAGDSALYLCASSLNSAETLYFGSGTRLTVL.

With regard to this clone: The gene names given are mouse names. The CDR3 end lies 1 residue beyond the end of the read and is filled in from the germline J gene. The V call is TRBV5, the J call TRBJ2-5; 8 positions agree with TRBD2. Germline CDR1 is LGHNA and CDR2 is YNLKQL (reference sequence). The J segment lost 1 base and the V segment lost 0 bases, leaving 0 bases of the junction unmatched. This CDR3 comprises 15 residues. The CDR3 sequence: CASSQDGGDQDTQYF. The DNA read from the CDR3 is TGTGCCAGCAGCCAAGATGGGGGGGACCAAGACACCCAGTAC.

Of note for this clone: Gene and germline names: mouse. The CDR3 end is not reached by the read, which stops 1 residue before it; the germline J gene fills it in. The V and J genes are TRBV13-3 and TRBJ2-2, with a possible D match to TRBD1 (6 bases). V shed 1 base and J shed 5 bases, with 9 bases lying between them. The CDR3 consists of 14 residues. Looked up from germline, CDR1 is NNHDY and CDR2 is SYVADS. The CDR3 bases that were read are TGTGCCAGCAGTGATAGGGGGAGGACCGGGCAGCTCTAC. This codes for CASSDRGRTGQLY. The whole CDR3 is CASSDRGRTGQLYF.

This clone has more than one count but fewer than ten. Gene labels here are mouse ones. The read comes to an end 1 residue before the CDR3 does, leaving the germline J gene to fill in the end. V and J are TRBV26 and TRBJ2-3, with TRBD2 identical over 13 bases. CDR3 size: 16 residues. V shed 4 bases and J 2 bases; nucleotides not matched to a gene: 3. Germline V gives CDR1 KGHPV, CDR2 FQNQEV (reference sequence). CDR3 DNA, as far as it was read: TGTGCCAGCAGTCCGGGACTGGGGGGGATTGCAGAAACGCTGTAT. Amino acids: CASSPGLGGIAETLY. The CDR3 reads in full as CASSPGLGGIAETLYF.

Points on this clone: These gene names are mouse names. The CDR3 extends 1 residue past the end of the read, so its final part is completed from the germline J gene. The same CDR3 also results from other DNA sequences found in this sample. This chain connects TRBV19 to TRBJ2-4, with D perhaps matching TRBD1 (5 bases). Trimming cost V 6 bases and J 4 bases, with 12 bases left between them. Germline V gives CDR1 FNHDT, CDR2 SITEND (reference sequence). This CDR3 is built from 13 residues. CDR3 sequence reads: CASTFRVKNTLYF. The CDR3 DNA, read in part, is TGTGCCAGCACCTTCAGGGTGAAAAACACCTTGTAC.

Points on this clone: Genes and germline come from the mouse. Read sequence stops 1 residue before the CDR3 end, and the germline J gene provides the missing end. The V call is TRBV3, the J call TRBJ1-2, with TRBD1 as a possible D gene (5 bases). This CDR3 has 15 residues. Trimming took off 2 bases at V and 0 bases at J, with 10 bases between the two ends. Germline V gene lookup returns CDR1 SNHLY and CDR2 FYNGKV (reference sequence). This chain's CDR3 is CASSLRRGANSDYTF. CDR3 DNA, as far as it was read: TGTGCCAGCAGCTTAAGAAGGGGTGCAAACTCCGACTACACC.